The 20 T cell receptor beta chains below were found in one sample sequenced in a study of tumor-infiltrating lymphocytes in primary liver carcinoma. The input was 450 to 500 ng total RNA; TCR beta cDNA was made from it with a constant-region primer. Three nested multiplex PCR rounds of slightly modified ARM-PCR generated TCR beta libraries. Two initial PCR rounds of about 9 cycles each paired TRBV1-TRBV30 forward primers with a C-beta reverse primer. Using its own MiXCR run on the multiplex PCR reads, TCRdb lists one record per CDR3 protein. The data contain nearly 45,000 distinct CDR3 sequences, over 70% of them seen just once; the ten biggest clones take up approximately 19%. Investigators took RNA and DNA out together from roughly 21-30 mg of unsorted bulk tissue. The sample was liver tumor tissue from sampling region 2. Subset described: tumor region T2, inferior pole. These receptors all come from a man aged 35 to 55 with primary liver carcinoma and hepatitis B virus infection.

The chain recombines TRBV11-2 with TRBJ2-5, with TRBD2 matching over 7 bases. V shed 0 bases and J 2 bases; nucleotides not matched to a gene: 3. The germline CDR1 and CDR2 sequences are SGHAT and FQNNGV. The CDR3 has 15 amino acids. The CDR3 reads CASSLERTSQETQYF. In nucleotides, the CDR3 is TGTGCCAGCAGCTTAGAACGGACTAGTCAAGAGACCCAGTACTTC.

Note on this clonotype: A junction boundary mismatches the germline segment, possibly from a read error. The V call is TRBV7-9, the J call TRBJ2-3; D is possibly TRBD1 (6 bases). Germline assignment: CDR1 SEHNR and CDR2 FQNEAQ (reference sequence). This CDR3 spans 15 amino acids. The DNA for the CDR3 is TGTGCCAGCAGCATAGTAGGGGGAAGCACAGATACGCGGTATTTT. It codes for CASSIVGGSTDTRYF. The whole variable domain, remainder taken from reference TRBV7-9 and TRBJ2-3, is DTGVSQNPRHKITKRGQNVTFRCDPISEHNRLYWYRQTLGQGPEFLTYFQNEAQLEKSRLLSDRFSAERPKGSFSTLEIQRTEQGDSAMYLCASSIVGGSTDTRYFGPGTRLTVL.

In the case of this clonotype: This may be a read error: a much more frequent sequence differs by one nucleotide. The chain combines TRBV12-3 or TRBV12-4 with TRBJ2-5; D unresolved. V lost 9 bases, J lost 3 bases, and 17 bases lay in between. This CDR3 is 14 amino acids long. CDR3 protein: CARGFFVGEETQYF. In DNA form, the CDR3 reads TGTGCCAGAGGTTTTTTCGTGGGTGAAGAGACCCAGTACTTC.

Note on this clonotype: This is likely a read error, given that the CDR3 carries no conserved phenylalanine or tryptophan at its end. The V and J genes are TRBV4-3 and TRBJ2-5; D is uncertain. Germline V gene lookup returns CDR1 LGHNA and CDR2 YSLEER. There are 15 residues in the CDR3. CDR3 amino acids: CASSQAVRLTETQYL. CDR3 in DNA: TGCGCCAGCAGTCAAGCAGTCCGTTTGACTGAGACCCAGTACTTA.

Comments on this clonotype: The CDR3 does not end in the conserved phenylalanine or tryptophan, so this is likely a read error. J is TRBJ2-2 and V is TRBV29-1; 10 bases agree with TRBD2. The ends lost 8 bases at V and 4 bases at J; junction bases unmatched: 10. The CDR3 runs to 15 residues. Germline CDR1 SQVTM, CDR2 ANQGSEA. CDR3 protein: CSIGTSAASTGELFS. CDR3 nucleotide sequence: TGCAGCATTGGGACTAGCGCAGCGAGCACCGGGGAGCTGTTTTCT.

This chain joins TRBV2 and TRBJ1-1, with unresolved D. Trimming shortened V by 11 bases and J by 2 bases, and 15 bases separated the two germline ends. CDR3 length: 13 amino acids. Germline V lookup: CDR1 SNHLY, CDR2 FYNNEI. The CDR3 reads CARDEQANTEAFF. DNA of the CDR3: TGTGCCCGCGACGAGCAGGCCAACACTGAAGCTTTCTTT.

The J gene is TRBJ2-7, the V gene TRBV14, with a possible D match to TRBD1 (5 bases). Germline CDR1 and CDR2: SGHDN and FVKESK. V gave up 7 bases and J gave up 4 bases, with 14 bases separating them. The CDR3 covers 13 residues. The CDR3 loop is CASNQVDSYEQYF. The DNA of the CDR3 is TGTGCCAGCAATCAGGTCGACAGTTACGAGCAGTACTTC.

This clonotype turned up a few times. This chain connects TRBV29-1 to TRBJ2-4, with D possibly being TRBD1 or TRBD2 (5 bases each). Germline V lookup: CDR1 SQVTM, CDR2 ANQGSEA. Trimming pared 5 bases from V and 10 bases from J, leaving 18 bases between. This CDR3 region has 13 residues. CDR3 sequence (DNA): TGCAGCGTTACGGAGAGGTGGGGGAATATTCAGTACTTC. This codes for CSVTERWGNIQYF.

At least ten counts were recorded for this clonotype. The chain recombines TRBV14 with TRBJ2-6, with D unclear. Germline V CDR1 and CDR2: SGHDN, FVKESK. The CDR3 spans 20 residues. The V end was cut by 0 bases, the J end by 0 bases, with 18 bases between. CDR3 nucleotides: TGTGCCAGCAGCCAAGATACGGTATCGACTCTTAGCTCTGGGGCCAACGTCCTGACTTTC. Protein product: CASSQDTVSTLSSGANVLTF. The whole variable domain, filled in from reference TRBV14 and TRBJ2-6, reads EAGVTQFPSHSVIEKGQTVTLRCDPISGHDNLYWYRRVMGKEIKFLLHFVKESKQDESGMPNNRFLAERTGGTYSTLKVQPAELEDSGVYFCASSQDTVSTLSSGANVLTFGAGSRLTVL.

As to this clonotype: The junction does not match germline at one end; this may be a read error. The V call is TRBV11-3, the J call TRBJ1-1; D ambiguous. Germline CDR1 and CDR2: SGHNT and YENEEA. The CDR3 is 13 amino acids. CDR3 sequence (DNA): TGTGCCAGCAGCATAGGTTTGAATACTGAAGCCTTCTTT. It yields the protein CASSIGLNTEAFF.

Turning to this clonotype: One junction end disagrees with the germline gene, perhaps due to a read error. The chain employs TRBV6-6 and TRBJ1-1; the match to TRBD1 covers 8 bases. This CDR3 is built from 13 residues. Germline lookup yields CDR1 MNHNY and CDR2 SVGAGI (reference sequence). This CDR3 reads CASITGGTIEAFF. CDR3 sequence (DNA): TGTGCCAGCATCACAGGGGGGACTATTGAAGCCTTCTTT.

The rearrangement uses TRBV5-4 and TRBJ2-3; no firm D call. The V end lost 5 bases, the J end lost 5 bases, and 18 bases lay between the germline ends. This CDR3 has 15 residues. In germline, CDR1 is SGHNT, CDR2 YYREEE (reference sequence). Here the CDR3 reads CASSFARGNIDTQYF. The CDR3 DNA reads TGTGCCAGCAGTTTCGCCCGAGGAAACATAGATACGCAGTATTTT.

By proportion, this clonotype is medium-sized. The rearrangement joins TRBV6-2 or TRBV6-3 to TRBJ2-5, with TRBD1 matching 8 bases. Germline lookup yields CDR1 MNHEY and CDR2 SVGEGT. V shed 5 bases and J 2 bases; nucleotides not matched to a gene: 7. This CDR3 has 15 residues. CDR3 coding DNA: TGTGCCAGCAGTCCTGACAGGGGCGGACAAGAGACCCAGTACTTC. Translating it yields CASSPDRGGQETQYF.

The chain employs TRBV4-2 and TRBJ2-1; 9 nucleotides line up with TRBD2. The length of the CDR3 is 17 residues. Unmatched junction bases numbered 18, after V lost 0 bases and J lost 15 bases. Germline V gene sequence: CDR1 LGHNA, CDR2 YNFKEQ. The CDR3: CASSQEIAGASYNEWFF. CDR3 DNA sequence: TGTGCCAGCAGCCAAGAGATAGCGGGGGCCTCCTACAATGAGTGGTTCTTC.

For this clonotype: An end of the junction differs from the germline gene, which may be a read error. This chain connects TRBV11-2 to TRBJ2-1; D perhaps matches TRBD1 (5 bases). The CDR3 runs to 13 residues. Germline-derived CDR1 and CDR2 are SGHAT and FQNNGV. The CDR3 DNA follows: TGTACCAGCCGCTTAGGACATATTCTTGAGCAGTTCTTC. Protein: CTSRLGHILEQFF.

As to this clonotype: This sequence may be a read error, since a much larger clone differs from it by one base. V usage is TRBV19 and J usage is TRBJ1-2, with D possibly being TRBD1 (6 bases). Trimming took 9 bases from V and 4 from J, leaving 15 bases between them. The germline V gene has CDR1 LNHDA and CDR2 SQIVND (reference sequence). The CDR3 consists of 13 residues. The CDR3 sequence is CARTPGQLYGYTF. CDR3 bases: TGTGCCAGAACCCCAGGACAGCTCTATGGCTACACCTTC.

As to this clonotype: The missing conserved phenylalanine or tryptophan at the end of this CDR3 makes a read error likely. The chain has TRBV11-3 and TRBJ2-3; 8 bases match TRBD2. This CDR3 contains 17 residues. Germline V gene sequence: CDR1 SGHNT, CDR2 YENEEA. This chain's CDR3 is CVSSLGTSGSQTDTQYL. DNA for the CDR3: TGTGTCAGCAGCCTTGGGACTAGTGGCAGTCAAACAGATACGCAGTATTTA.

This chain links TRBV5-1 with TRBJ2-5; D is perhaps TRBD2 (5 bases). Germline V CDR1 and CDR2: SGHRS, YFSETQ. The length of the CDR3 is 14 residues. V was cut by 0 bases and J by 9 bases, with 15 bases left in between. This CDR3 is CASSLEPGMEAQYF. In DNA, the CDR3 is TGCGCCAGCAGCTTGGAACCAGGTATGGAGGCCCAGTACTTC.

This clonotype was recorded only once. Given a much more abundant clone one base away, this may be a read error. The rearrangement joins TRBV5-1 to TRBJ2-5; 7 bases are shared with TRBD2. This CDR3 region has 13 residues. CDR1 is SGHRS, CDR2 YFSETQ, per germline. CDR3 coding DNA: TGCGCCGGCAGCTTTAGCGGGCAAGAGACCCAGTACTTC. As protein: CAGSFSGQETQYF.

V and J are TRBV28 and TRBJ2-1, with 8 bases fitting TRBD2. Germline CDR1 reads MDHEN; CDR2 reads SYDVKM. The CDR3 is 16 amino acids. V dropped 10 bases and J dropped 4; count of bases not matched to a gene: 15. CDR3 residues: CANRSETGGPYNEQFF. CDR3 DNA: TGTGCCAACAGATCGGAGACGGGAGGGCCTTACAATGAGCAGTTCTTC.